The present T cell receptor beta chain was sequenced within a study of blood T cell repertoires in COVID-19 (dated by TCRdb to the early 2020s). Regarding the complete study: Collaborator samples came from the United States, Italy and Spain and covered acute and convalescent phases of COVID-19. Where available, HLA class I and class II types were taken from metadata supplied by the sample provider and were not determined by assay-based typing. Subjects who had been exposed to COVID-19, were actively infected with it, or had recovered from it provided the deeply sampled blood TCRbeta repertoires that made up the dataset. The samples were drawn from two sources: the first 160 participants of the ongoing ImmuneRACE study, and approximately 1,300 subjects contributed by 6 global collaborators. The material from the prospective study consisted of cDNA or gDNA derived from T cells, B-cell-depleted T cells, or PBMCs. The sample metadata nearly always contained a de-identified subject ID, COVID-19 status, age in years and sex. The repertoires were released in a freely available public database intended as a resource for research on the immune response to SARS-CoV-2.

Counted from cysteine to phenylalanine, this CDR3 has 14 amino acids. Kept here is only the CDR3 DNA, which spans 42 bases and is read in frame from base 1. V is reduced by 4 bases and J by 0 bases, leaving a spacing of 7 bases between them. Based on the germline V gene (reference sequence), the CDR1 and CDR2 sequences are MNHNY and SVGAGI. The collaborating institutions used their own protocols to collect whole blood in K2EDTA tubes. For TCRbeta analysis, collaborators shipped samples in one of three forms: frozen whole blood, isolated PBMCs, or DNA extracted from either of those sample types. A remark on this clone: Its antigen has not been determined. Base qualities are not recorded, but no much larger clone differs from it by a single base.

TCRbeta CDR3 regions were amplified from genomic DNA using the immunoSEQ Assay, a bias-controlled multiplex PCR. In the authors' own workflow: The number of nucleated cells in each sample was estimated by amplification of reference gene primers within the assay. Sequence reads were collapsed and filtered to measure the absolute abundance of every unique TCRbeta CDR3 rearrangement. Productive Simpson clonality was computed per sample as the square root of Simpson's diversity index over productive rearrangements. The source is immuneACCESS, and TCRdb retained only in-frame sequences with V and J called. Part of the clones is not carried over; for the studies checked, unresolved V genes explain less than half of this, and the remainder is unexplained. V and J calls and clone size follow that table, whereas D and trimming were derived from the DNA. The sample has 150,000 to 200,000 clones on record, 80% of them singletons. The ten most abundant clones make up 6% to 8.5% of the sample.

The paper as a whole reports these results and caveats: The amount of clinical and demographic metadata varied by source and participant and was provided uncurated.

Sequenced: peripheral blood. The source is a man between 60 and 70 years old with acute or convalescent COVID-19. The V and J genes are TRBV6-6 and TRBJ1-3, with the D gene not confidently named. The sequenced DNA is TGTGCCAGCAGTTCACACCGCTCTGGAAACACCATATATTTT. This gives the protein CASSSHRSGNTIYF.